The 9 T cell receptor beta chains given below trace back to one sample, sequenced in a study of blood T cells in healthy people across ages. Through a sample-barcoded 5' primer and a J-beta primer mix, a second PCR was run for roughly 7 to 12 cycles. Using its own MiXCR run on the 5' RACE reads, TCRdb lists one record per CDR3 protein. The top ten clones hold 13% of a sample with roughly 930,000 distinct CDR3 sequences, about 48% of them seen once. Sequences were obtained from blood. The receptors were sampled from a man aged 30 to 39 in good health.

This clonotype showed up just a few times. The chain uses TRBV7-9 and TRBJ2-7; the D call may be TRBD1 or TRBD2 (5 bases each). Looked up from germline, CDR1 is SEHNR and CDR2 is FQNEAQ (reference sequence). This CDR3 is 14 amino acids long. Deletions cut 3 bases from V and 4 bases from J, with 13 bases between. CDR3 nucleotides: TGTGCCAGCAGCTTGATGGGGGAGTATTACGAGCAGTACTTC. Amino acid sequence: CASSLMGEYYEQYF.

The table lists this clonotype with many counts. A read error may account for a junction end that differs from germline. The rearrangement links TRBV12-3 or TRBV12-4 to TRBJ2-3; no definite D call. CDR3 length: 12 amino acids. CDR3 coding DNA: TGCGCCAGCAGCCCCGGCACAGATACGCAGTATTTT. It yields the protein CASSPGTDTQYF.

V usage is TRBV9 and J usage is TRBJ1-4, with 7 nucleotides matching TRBD1. The CDR3 runs 16 residues. J gave up 7 bases and V 0 bases, and 9 bases lay outside the gene matches. Looked up from germline, CDR1 is SGDLS and CDR2 is YYNGEE. The CDR3 nucleotides are TGTGCCAGCAGCGTAGGAGCTCGACAGGGTGGTGAAAAACTGTTTTTT. This codes for CASSVGARQGGEKLFF.

The J gene is TRBJ2-3, the V gene TRBV6-2 or TRBV6-3, with D perhaps matching TRBD1 or TRBD2 (6 bases each). CDR1 and CDR2 (germline): MNHEY, SVGEGT. V lost 2 bases and J 8 bases, leaving 17 bases between the germline ends. The CDR3 spans 15 residues. The CDR3 region is CASSYGSGAAGTQYF. CDR3 DNA: TGTGCCAGCAGTTACGGATCGGGGGCCGCGGGTACGCAGTATTTT.

This clonotype was seen only a few times. The CDR3 nucleotides are TGTGCCATCAGTGGACAGGATGCCTCCTACGAGCAGTACTTC. Residues: CAISGQDASYEQYF. The V gene is TRBV10-3, the J gene TRBJ2-7; weak D call: TRBD1 (6 bases). Germline CDR1 reads ENHRY; CDR2 reads SYGVKD. The V and J ends lost 4 bases and 0 bases respectively, with 10 bases between them. The CDR3 covers 14 residues.

The rearrangement uses TRBV7-2 and TRBJ1-1, with D tentatively TRBD1 (5 bases). The length of the CDR3 is 16 residues. Trimming pared 4 bases from V and 0 bases from J, leaving 15 bases between. Germline loops: CDR1 SGHTA, CDR2 FQGNSA. The CDR3 is CASSWGNQGMNTEAFF. The CDR3, as DNA: TGTGCCAGCAGCTGGGGAAATCAGGGCATGAACACTGAAGCTTTCTTT.

The genes are TRBV4-1 and TRBJ1-1; perhaps TRBD1 as D (5 bases). Trimming left V 2 bases short and J 4 bases short, with 20 bases between. This CDR3 spans 17 amino acids. CDR1 is MGHRA and CDR2 is YSYEKL in the germline V gene. The CDR3 is CASSQHLEKGYGTEAFF. In nucleotides, the CDR3 is TGCGCCAGCAGCCAACACTTAGAGAAGGGGTACGGCACTGAAGCTTTCTTT.

In the case of this clonotype: The germline gene is not matched at one end of the junction; a read error may be the cause. This chain uses TRBV14 with TRBJ1-5; D is undetermined. The CDR3 is made up of 13 amino acids. Germline V gives CDR1 SGHDN, CDR2 FVKESK. CDR3: CAGSPEWGQPQHF. The CDR3 nucleotides are TGTGCCGGCAGCCCGGAGTGGGGTCAGCCCCAGCATTTT.

This clonotype occurred a few times. This chain joins TRBV28 and TRBJ1-2; 7 bases fit TRBD1. The germline gives CDR1 MDHEN, CDR2 SYDVKM. V dropped 3 bases and J dropped 8; count of bases not matched to a gene: 6. The CDR3 length is 13 residues. The CDR3 is CASSFDRVGGYTF. CDR3 nucleotides: TGTGCCAGCAGTTTTGACAGGGTCGGGGGCTACACCTTC.